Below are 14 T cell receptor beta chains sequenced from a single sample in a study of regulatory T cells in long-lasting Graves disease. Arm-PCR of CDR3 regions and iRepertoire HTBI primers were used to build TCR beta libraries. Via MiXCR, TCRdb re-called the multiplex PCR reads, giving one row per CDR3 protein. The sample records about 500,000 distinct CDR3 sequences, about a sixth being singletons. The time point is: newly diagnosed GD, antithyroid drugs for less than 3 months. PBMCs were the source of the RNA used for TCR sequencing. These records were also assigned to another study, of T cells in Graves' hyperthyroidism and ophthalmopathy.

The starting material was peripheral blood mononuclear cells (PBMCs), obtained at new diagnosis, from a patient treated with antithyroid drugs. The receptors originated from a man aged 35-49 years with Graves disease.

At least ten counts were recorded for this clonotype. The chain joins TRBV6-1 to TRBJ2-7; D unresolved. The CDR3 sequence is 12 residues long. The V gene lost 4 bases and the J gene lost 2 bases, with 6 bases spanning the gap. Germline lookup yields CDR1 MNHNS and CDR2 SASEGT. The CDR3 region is CASSADAYEQYF. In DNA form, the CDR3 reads TGTGCCAGCAGTGCGGATGCCTACGAGCAGTACTTC.

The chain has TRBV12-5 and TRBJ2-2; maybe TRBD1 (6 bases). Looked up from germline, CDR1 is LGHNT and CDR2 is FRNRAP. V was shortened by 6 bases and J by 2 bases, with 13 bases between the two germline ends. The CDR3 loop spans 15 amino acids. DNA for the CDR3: TGTGCTAGTGGATCTCAGGGGAGCAACACCGGGGAGCTGTTTTTT. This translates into CASGSQGSNTGELFF.

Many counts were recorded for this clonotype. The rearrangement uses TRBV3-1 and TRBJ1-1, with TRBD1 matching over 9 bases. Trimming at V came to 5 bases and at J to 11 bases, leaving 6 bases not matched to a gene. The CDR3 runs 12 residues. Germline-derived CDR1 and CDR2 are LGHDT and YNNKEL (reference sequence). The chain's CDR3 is CASSNRGRRAFF. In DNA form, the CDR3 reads TGTGCCAGCAGCAACAGGGGGCGGAGGGCTTTCTTT. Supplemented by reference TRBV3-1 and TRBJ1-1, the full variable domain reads DTAVSQTPKYLVTQMGNDKSIKCEQNLGHDTMYWYKQDSKKFLKIMFSYNNKELIINETVPNRFSPKSPDKAHLNLHINSLELGDSAVYFCASSNRGRRAFFGQGTRLTVV.

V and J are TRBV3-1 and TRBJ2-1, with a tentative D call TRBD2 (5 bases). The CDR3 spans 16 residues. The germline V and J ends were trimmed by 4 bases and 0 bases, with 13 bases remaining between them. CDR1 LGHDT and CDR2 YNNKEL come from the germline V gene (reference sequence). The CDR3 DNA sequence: TGTGCCAGCAGCCGGTTCGGGATGATCTCCTACAATGAGCAGTTCTTC. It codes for CASSRFGMISYNEQFF.

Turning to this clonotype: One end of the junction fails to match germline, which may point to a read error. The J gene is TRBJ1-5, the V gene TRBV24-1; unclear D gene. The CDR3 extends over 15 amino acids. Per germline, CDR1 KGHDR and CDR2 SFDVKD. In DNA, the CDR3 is TGTGCCACTAGTGATTCCCGGATTAGCAATCAGCCCCAGCATTTT. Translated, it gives CATSDSRISNQPQHF.

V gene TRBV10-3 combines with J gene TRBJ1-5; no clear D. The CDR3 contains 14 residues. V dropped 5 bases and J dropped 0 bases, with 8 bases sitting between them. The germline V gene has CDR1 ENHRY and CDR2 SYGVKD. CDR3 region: CAISPEDSNQPQHF. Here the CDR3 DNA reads TGTGCCATCAGTCCTGAGGATAGCAATCAGCCCCAGCATTTT.

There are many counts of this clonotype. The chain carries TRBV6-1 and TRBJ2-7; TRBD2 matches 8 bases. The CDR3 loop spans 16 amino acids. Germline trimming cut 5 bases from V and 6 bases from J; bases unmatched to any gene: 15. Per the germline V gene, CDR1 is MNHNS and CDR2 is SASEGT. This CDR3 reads CASSPSSAGALLEQYF. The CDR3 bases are TGTGCCAGCAGTCCGTCCTCAGCGGGAGCCCTCCTCGAGCAGTACTTC.

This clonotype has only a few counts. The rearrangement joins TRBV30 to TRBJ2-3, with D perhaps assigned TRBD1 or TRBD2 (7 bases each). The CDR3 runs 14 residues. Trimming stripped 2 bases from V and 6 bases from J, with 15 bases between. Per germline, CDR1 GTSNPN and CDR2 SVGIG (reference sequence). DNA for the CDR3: TGTGCCTGGAGTCGGAACAGGGGAGGGGATACGCAGTATTTT. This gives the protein CAWSRNRGGDTQYF.

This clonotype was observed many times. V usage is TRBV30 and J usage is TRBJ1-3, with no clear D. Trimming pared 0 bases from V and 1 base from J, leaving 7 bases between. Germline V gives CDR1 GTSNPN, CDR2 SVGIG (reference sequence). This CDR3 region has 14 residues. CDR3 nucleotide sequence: TGTGCCTGGAGTGTACGAGGTTCTGGAAACACCATATATTTT. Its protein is CAWSVRGSGNTIYF.

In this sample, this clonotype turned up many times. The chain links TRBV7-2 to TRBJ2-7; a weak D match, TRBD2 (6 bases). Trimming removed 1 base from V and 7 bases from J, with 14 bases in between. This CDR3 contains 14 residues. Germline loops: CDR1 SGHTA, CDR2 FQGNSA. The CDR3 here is CASSLVVGGKEQYF. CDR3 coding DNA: TGTGCCAGCAGCTTAGTAGTGGGCGGGAAGGAGCAGTACTTC.

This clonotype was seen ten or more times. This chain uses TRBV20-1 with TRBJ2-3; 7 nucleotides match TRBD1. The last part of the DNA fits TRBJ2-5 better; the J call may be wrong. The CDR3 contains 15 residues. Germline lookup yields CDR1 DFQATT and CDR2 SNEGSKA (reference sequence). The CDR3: CSARGGQWASETQYF. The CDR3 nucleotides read TGCAGTGCTAGAGGGGGACAGTGGGCTTCAGAGACCCAGTACTTC.

CDR3 bases: TGTGCCAGCAGCTTAGATATACAGGATCCCCTCCACTTT. The encoded protein is CASSLDIQDPLHF. The chain has TRBV11-2 and TRBJ1-6, with D perhaps TRBD1 (5 bases). Germline V gene sequence: CDR1 SGHAT, CDR2 FQNNGV. CDR3 length: 13 amino acids. V dropped 0 bases and J dropped 13 bases, with 10 bases sitting between them.

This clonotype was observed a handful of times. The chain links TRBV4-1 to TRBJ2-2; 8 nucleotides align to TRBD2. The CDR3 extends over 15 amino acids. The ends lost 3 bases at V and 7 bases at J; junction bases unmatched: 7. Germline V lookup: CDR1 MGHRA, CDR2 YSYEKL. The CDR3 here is CASSQGREADGELFF. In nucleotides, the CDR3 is TGCGCCAGCAGCCAGGGGCGGGAGGCGGACGGGGAGCTGTTTTTT.

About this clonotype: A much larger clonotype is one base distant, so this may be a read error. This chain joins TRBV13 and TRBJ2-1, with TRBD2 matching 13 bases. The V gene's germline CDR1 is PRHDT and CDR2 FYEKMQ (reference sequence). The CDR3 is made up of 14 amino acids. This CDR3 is CASTTSGRAGEQSF. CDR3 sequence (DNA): TGTGCCAGCACCACTAGCGGGAGGGCCGGAGAGCAGTCCTTC. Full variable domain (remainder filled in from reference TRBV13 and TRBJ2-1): AAGVIQSPRHLIKEKRETATLKCYPIPRHDTVYWYQQGPGQDPQFLISFYEKMQSDKGSIPDRFSAQQFSDYHSELNMSSLELGDSALYFCASTTSGRAGEQSFGPGTRLTVL.